This T cell receptor beta chain came from a study of T cells after yellow fever vaccination. General study findings and limits: A limited proportion of clonotypes was detected within both the CD4 and CD8 compartments. Booster sampling recovered most clones from primary vaccination (96% CD4, around 90% CD8). Any FACS-sorted repertoire could hold abundant clonotypes that contaminate it from the bulk population.

This clonotype was recorded many times. Its antigen is currently unknown. This CDR3 region has 14 residues. The V gene lost 6 bases and the J gene lost 4 bases, with 12 bases spanning the gap. TCRdb re-derived calls from the 5' RACE reads in MiXCR, one entry per CDR3 protein. The sample gives a few hundred thousand distinct CDR3 sequences, approximately 4.5% of which show up once; roughly a fifth is in the top ten. This clonotype originated in a man between 18 and 35 years old who received the YFV17D yellow fever vaccine. This chain connects TRBV12-3 or TRBV12-4 to TRBJ1-4, with TRBD1 as a possible D gene (6 bases). The input for sequencing was PBMCs, taken 15 days after the yellow fever booster vaccination. The CDR3 DNA sequence: TGTGCCAGCAGCACGGGACAACATAATGAAAAACTGTTTTTT. This sequence encodes CASSTGQHNEKLFF.